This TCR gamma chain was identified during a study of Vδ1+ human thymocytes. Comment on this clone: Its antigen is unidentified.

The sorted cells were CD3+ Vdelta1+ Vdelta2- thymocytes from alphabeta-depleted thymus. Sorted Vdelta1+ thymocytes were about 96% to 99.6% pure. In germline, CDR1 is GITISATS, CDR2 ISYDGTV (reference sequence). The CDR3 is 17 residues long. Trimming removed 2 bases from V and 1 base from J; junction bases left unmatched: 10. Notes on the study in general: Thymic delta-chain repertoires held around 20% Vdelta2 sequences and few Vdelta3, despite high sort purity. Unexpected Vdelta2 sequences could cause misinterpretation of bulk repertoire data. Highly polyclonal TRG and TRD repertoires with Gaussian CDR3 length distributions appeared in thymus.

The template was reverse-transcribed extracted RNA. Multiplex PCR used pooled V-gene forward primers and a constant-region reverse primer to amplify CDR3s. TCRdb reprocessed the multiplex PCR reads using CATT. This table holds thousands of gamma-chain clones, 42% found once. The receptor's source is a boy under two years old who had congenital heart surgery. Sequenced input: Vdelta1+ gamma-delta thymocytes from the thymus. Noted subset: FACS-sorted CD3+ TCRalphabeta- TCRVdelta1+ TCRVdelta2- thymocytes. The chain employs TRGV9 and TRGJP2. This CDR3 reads CALWEAPCSSSDWIKTF. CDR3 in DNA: TGTGCCTTGTGGGAGGCTCCCTGTTCTAGTAGTGATTGGATCAAGACGTTT.